Listed below are T cell receptor beta chains from one sample, sequenced in a study of T cell repertoires in cytomegalovirus infection. No antigens are known for them. Each CDR3 protein is one row after TCRdb ran MiXCR on the reads. Here the sample spans 300,000 to 400,000 distinct CDR3 sequences, 29% being singletons. The specimen comprised cultured PBMCs, sampled from culture after CMV antigen stimulation. Receptors were obtained from a human donor in good health (CMV status not recorded). Some clones in this sample may be carry-over from other donors' samples. Both conserved end residues are part of each CDR3. The D gene is left open where the match is weak. Part of the rows lack a size; the others show once, few, many or a class for expanded clones.

size: many
J: TRBJ1-1
D: -
V: TRBV6-1
CDR3: CASRVNTEAFF
DNA: TGTGCCAGCAGGGTTAACACTGAAGCTTTCTTT

size: few
J: TRBJ1-4
D: TRBD1
V: TRBV12-3/TRBV12-4
CDR3: CASSRTGGVEKLFF
DNA: TGTGCCAGCAGTCGGACAGGGGGCGTTGAAAAACTGTTTTTT

size: -
J: TRBJ2-6
D: -
V: TRBV2
CDR3: CASSESTAGANVLTF
DNA: TGTGCCAGCAGTGAGTCGACGGCTGGGGCCAACGTCCTGACTTTC

size: -
J: TRBJ2-5
D: -
V: TRBV9
CDR3: CASSVGDLQETQYF
DNA: TGTGCCAGCAGCGTAGGGGACCTTCAAGAGACCCAGTACTTC

size: many
J: TRBJ1-3
D: TRBD1
V: TRBV19
CDR3: CASSIPTGDGNTIYF
DNA: TGTGCCAGTAGTATTCCTACAGGGGACGGAAACACCATATATTTT

size: few
J: TRBJ2-5
D: -
V: TRBV7-2
CDR3: CASSLVTVPRETQYF
DNA: TGTGCCAGCAGCTTAGTAACAGTTCCGAGGGAGACCCAGTACTTC

size: few
J: TRBJ2-5
D: -
V: TRBV18
CDR3: CASSDDETQYF
DNA: TGTGCCAGCTCGGACGACGAGACCCAGTACTTC

size: -
J: TRBJ1-5
D: -
V: TRBV20-1
CDR3: CSARPRDQPQHF
DNA: TGCAGTGCTAGGCCCAGGGATCAGCCCCAGCATTTT

size: few
J: TRBJ1-1
D: TRBD1
V: TRBV6-8
CDR3: CASSSTGLNTEAFF
DNA: TGTGCCAGCAGTTCGACAGGGTTGAACACTGAAGCTTTCTTT

size: -
J: TRBJ2-7
D: -
V: TRBV7-4
CDR3: CASSLASAGPYEQYF
DNA: TGTGCCAGCAGCTTAGCCAGCGCGGGGCCCTACGAGCAGTACTTC

size: few
J: TRBJ1-5
D: TRBD1
V: TRBV7-2
CDR3: CASSFGQGSQPQHF
DNA: TGTGCCAGCAGCTTCGGACAGGGAAGTCAGCCCCAGCATTTT

size: few
J: TRBJ1-1
D: -
V: TRBV7-2
CDR3: CASSLQGTNTEAFF
DNA: TGTGCCAGCAGCTTACAAGGGACTAACACTGAAGCTTTCTTT

size: few
J: TRBJ1-5
D: TRBD1
V: TRBV27
CDR3: CASSSTGVSNQPQHF
DNA: TGTGCCAGCAGTTCGACAGGGGTAAGCAATCAGCCCCAGCATTTT

size: -
J: TRBJ2-1
D: TRBD1
V: TRBV7-3
CDR3: CASSPRPRGRNEQFF
DNA: TGTGCCAGCAGCCCAAGGCCGAGGGGGCGAAATGAGCAGTTCTTC

size: few
J: TRBJ2-5
D: -
V: TRBV2
CDR3: CASSEAFVQETQYF
DNA: TGTGCCAGCAGTGAAGCGTTCGTCCAAGAGACCCAGTACTTC